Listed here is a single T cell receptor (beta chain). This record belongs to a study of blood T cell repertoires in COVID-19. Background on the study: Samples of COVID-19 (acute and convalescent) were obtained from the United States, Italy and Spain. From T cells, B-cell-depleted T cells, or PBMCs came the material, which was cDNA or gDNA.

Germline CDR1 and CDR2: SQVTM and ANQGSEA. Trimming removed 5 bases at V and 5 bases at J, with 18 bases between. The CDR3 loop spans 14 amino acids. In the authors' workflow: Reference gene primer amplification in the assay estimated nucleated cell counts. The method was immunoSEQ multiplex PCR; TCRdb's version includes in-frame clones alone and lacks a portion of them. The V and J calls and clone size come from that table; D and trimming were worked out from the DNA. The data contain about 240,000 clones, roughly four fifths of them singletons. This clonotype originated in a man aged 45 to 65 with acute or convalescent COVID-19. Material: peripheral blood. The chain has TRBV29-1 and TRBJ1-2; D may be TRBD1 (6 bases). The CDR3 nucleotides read TGCAGCGTTCCAGGGGCCGCCTCTGGGTATGGCTACACCTTC. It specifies CSVPGAASGYGYTF. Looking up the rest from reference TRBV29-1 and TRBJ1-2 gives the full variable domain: SAVISQKPSRDICQRGTSLTIQCQVDSQVTMMFWYRQQPGQSLTLIATANQGSEATYESGFVIDKFPISRPNLTFSTLTVSNMSPEDSSIYLCSVPGAASGYGYTFGSGTRLTVV.